What follows are 27 T cell receptor beta chains derived from one specimen sequenced in a study of cytomegalovirus exposure and HLA in healthy donors. Vbeta (60) and Jbeta (13) primers were used in the PCR. Sequenced by immunoSEQ multiplex PCR; TCRdb stores in-frame clones only, minus some. The repertoire holds around 50,000 clones, with roughly 75% as singletons. Sequenced input: PBMCs. The origin of the receptors is a man aged 25-45 years in good health and CMV-seropositive.

This CDR3 reads CASSPEQGPYGYTF. As DNA, the CDR3 is TGTGCCAGCTCACCCGAACAGGGGCCCTATGGCTACACCTTC. The chain is built from TRBV18 and TRBJ1-2; 7 bases match TRBD1. V lost 3 bases and J lost 4; bases outside the gene matches: 5. The germline gives CDR1 KGHSH, CDR2 LQKENI. This CDR3 comprises 14 residues.

In its sample, this clone was seen once. The chain recombines TRBV21-1 with TRBJ1-2; TRBD1 reflects the table's D call only, with no check against the DNA. TRBV21-1 represents a pseudogene. This CDR3 spans 17 amino acids. Written as DNA, the CDR3 is TGTGCCAGCAGCTCAAGACAGGCGACCCTTCTGAACTATGGCTACACCTTC. Its protein is CASSSRQATLLNYGYTF.

This sequence joins TRBV4-2 and TRBJ2-5, with 10 bases that match TRBD1. The better agreement between TRBJ2-7 and the DNA end casts doubt on the J call. The CDR3 consists of 18 residues. In germline, CDR1 is LGHNA, CDR2 YNFKEQ. The CDR3 region has the DNA TGTGCCAGCAGCGAACAGGTCGGGTCAGGGACAGGGGACTACGAGCAGTACTTC. It codes for CASSEQVGSGTGDYEQYF.

The rearrangement joins TRBV18 to TRBJ1-2, with D possibly TRBD1 on 5 matching bases. Germline CDR1 KGHSH, CDR2 LQKENI. The CDR3 contains 14 residues. Trimming cost V 1 base and J 2 bases, with 8 bases left between them. The CDR3 DNA reads as TGTGCCAGCTCACCACAGGAGGGGAACTATGGCTACACCTTC. It specifies CASSPQEGNYGYTF.

In this sample, this clone turned up a few times. This chain links TRBV5-8 with TRBJ1-2, with 10 positions matching TRBD1. V shed 4 bases and J 6 bases; nucleotides not matched to a gene: 12. Germline V gene sequence: CDR1 SGHTS, CDR2 YDEGEE. The CDR3 totals 16 residues. The CDR3 loop is CASSLMSTGGMNGYTF. DNA of the CDR3: TGTGCCAGCAGCCTGATGTCGACAGGGGGCATGAATGGCTACACCTTC. The full variable domain, completed using reference TRBV5-8 and TRBJ1-2, is EAGVTQSPTHLIKTRGQQATLRCSPISGHTSVYWYQQALGLGLQFLLWYDEGEERNRGNFPPRFSGRQFPNYSSELNVNALELEDSALYLCASSLMSTGGMNGYTFGSGTRLTVV.

This clone was found a few times. The chain links TRBV6-4 to TRBJ2-3; 8 bases are shared with TRBD1. V trimming: 4 bases; J trimming: 1 base; junction bases outside the gene matches: 1. CDR3 size: 14 residues. Germline V gene lookup returns CDR1 MRHNA and CDR2 SNTAGT. The CDR3 coding sequence is TGTGCCAGCAGTGCGACAGGGGGCACAGATACGCAGTATTTT. Translated, it gives CASSATGGTDTQYF.

This clone showed up just once. The chain has TRBV7-9 and TRBJ1-2, with D uncertain. Trimming cost V 5 bases and J 4 bases, with 11 bases left between them. The CDR3 has 13 residues. Germline CDR1 SEHNR, CDR2 FQNEAQ (reference sequence). The CDR3 sequence is CASSPDGGYGYTF. Written as DNA, the CDR3 is TGTGCCAGCAGCCCAGACGGAGGCTATGGCTACACCTTC.

The V call is TRBV6-1, the J call TRBJ1-6; D uncertain. The CDR3 has 15 residues. CDR1 is MNHNS and CDR2 is SASEGT in the germline V gene. Between the trimmed V and J ends, which lost 6 bases and 7 bases, there was a span of 16 bases. CDR3 amino acids: CASRVVRGGNSPLHF. In DNA form, the CDR3 reads TGTGCCAGCAGAGTGGTTAGAGGAGGCAATTCACCCCTCCACTTT.

This clone is medium-sized (0.01 to 0.1%) in the sample. This chain connects TRBV28 to TRBJ1-2; D ambiguous. Trimming pared 5 bases from V and 2 bases from J, leaving 12 bases between. Germline values: CDR1 MDHEN, CDR2 SYDVKM. This CDR3 spans 14 amino acids. CDR3 DNA: TGTGCCAGCAGTGCCCTGTCCGAGAACTATGGCTACACCTTC. Its protein product is CASSALSENYGYTF.

The rearrangement links TRBV18 to TRBJ2-7; D may be TRBD1 (7 bases). With 1 base removed from V and 3 bases from J, the gap between germline ends came to 16 bases. Germline loops: CDR1 KGHSH, CDR2 LQKENI. This CDR3 comprises 16 residues. CDR3 bases: TGTGCCAGCTCACCACTGGTTGCGGGACAGCGCTACGAGCAGTACTTC. Protein product: CASSPLVAGQRYEQYF.

V usage is TRBV11-2 and J usage is TRBJ2-3, with TRBD2 as a possible D gene (6 bases). Germline assignment: CDR1 SGHAT and CDR2 FQNNGV. V was cut by 5 bases and J by 3 bases, with 18 bases left in between. The CDR3 has 16 amino acids. CDR3 sequence reads: CASSTRGNLLTDTQYF. Here the CDR3 DNA reads TGTGCCAGCAGCACCCGGGGGAACCTACTTACAGATACGCAGTATTTT. The full variable domain, in which reference TRBV11-2 and TRBJ2-3 provide the parts outside the CDR3, is EAGVAQSPRYKIIEKRQSVAFWCNPISGHATLYWYQQILGQGPKLLIQFQNNGVVDDSQLPKDRFSAERLKGVDSTLKIQPAKLEDSAVYLCASSTRGNLLTDTQYFGPGTRLTVL.

The V call is TRBV2, the J call TRBJ2-5; the D is unclear. The germline gives CDR1 SNHLY, CDR2 FYNNEI. V lost 3 bases to trimming and J lost 2 bases, with 13 bases between them. This CDR3 has 15 residues. The CDR3 DNA sequence: TGTGCCAGCAGTGACAGAGCGCAGCCACAAGAGACCCAGTACTTC. This translates into CASSDRAQPQETQYF.

This chain links TRBV4-1 with TRBJ2-7; D possibly corresponds to TRBD2 (5 bases). V dropped 4 bases and J dropped 0 bases, with 22 bases sitting between them. CDR3 size: 18 residues. Germline assignment: CDR1 MGHRA and CDR2 YSYEKL. The CDR3 coding sequence is TGCGCCAGCAGCCCCGCGCTTGGCAGCCGGAGGAGCTCCTACGAGCAGTACTTC. It encodes CASSPALGSRRSSYEQYF.

This clone was found a few times. The chain carries TRBV5-1 and TRBJ1-4, with 7 bases that match TRBD1. V lost 4 bases, J lost 3 bases, and 3 bases stayed unmatched. Germline V gene data show CDR1 as SGHRS and CDR2 as YFSETQ. The CDR3 covers 14 residues. The CDR3 region is CASSITGANEKLFF. CDR3 DNA: TGCGCCAGCAGCATCACAGGGGCTAATGAAAAACTGTTTTTT. Variable domain in full (rest from reference TRBV5-1 and TRBJ1-4): KAGVTQTPRYLIKTRGQQVTLSCSPISGHRSVSWYQQTPGQGLQFLFEYFSETQRNKGNFPGRFSGRQFSNSRSEMNVSTLELGDSALYLCASSITGANEKLFFGSGTQLSVL.

This clone appeared once. This chain connects TRBV5-1 to TRBJ2-1, with TRBD1 matching 8 bases. The CDR3 consists of 14 residues. Germline CDR1 and CDR2: SGHRS and YFSETQ. Trimming cost V 2 bases and J 4 bases; bases outside gene matches: 2. CDR3 residues: CASSFGQGYNEQFF. CDR3 sequence (DNA): TGCGCCAGCAGCTTTGGACAGGGTTACAATGAGCAGTTCTTC.

V usage is TRBV19 and J usage is TRBJ2-2, with 10 bases identical to TRBD2. Germline assignment: CDR1 LNHDA and CDR2 SQIVND (reference sequence). The CDR3 runs 16 residues. The V segment lost 3 bases and the J segment 6 bases; nucleotides outside the gene matches: 7. This chain's CDR3 is CASSIRASGGPGELFF. CDR3 nucleotides: TGTGCCAGTAGTATTAGGGCTAGCGGGGGTCCCGGGGAGCTGTTTTTT.

The J gene is TRBJ1-4, the V gene TRBV19; 7 bases map to TRBD1. V shed 7 bases and J 8 bases; nucleotides not matched to a gene: 13. Germline CDR1 LNHDA, CDR2 SQIVND (reference sequence). This CDR3 has 15 amino acids. Here the CDR3 reads CASNPLPGGNEKLFF. CDR3 DNA sequence: TGTGCCAGTAACCCCCTCCCAGGGGGAAACGAAAAACTGTTTTTT.

V and J are TRBV27 and TRBJ1-1, with D unclear. The CDR3 contains 14 residues. The germline V and J ends were trimmed by 5 bases and 1 base, with 11 bases remaining between them. Germline assignment: CDR1 MNHEY and CDR2 SMNVEV (reference sequence). CDR3 sequence: CASSPSTRNTEAFF. The CDR3 nucleotides read TGTGCCAGCAGTCCGTCGACAAGGAACACTGAAGCTTTCTTT.

The chain combines TRBV4-2 with TRBJ2-7; D perhaps matches TRBD2 (6 bases). Trimming removed 0 bases from V and 0 bases from J, with 12 bases in between. CDR1 and CDR2 (germline): LGHNA, YNFKEQ. CDR3 length equals 16 residues. CDR3 region: CASSQDVWGDSYEQYF. As DNA, the CDR3 is TGTGCCAGCAGCCAAGACGTGTGGGGGGACTCCTACGAGCAGTACTTC.

The CDR3 loop is CASSSGTGNLADTQYF. CDR3 nucleotides: TGCGCCAGCAGCTCCGGGACAGGGAATCTCGCAGATACGCAGTATTTT. J is TRBJ2-3 and V is TRBV5-1; 9 bases fit TRBD1. The V segment lost 3 bases and the J segment 4 bases; nucleotides outside the gene matches: 9. The CDR3 is 16 residues long. Per the germline V gene, CDR1 is SGHRS and CDR2 is YFSETQ.

This rearrangement joins TRBV7-9 to TRBJ1-6; TRBD1 is a possible D gene (5 bases). The CDR3 contains 15 residues. The V end was cut by 1 base, the J end by 10 bases, with 14 bases between. Germline V CDR1 and CDR2: SEHNR, FQNEAQ (reference sequence). The CDR3 protein is CASSLVLGGESPLHF. The CDR3 DNA follows: TGTGCCAGCAGCTTAGTACTGGGGGGGGAGTCACCCCTCCACTTT.

Regarding this clone: The junction departs from the called germline gene at one end, perhaps through a read error. CDR3 amino acids: CASSLGQNSYQPQHF. As DNA, the CDR3 is TGTGCCAGCAGCTTAGGACAGAATAGCTATCAGCCCCAGCATTTT. V is TRBV7-9 and J is TRBJ1-5, with D possibly matching TRBD1 (5 bases). Germline lookup yields CDR1 SEHNR and CDR2 FQNEAQ (reference sequence). The CDR3 is 15 amino acids. Full variable domain (missing parts from reference TRBV7-9 and TRBJ1-5): DTGVSQNPRHKITKRGQNVTFRCDPISEHNRLYWYRQTLGQGPEFLTYFQNEAQLEKSRLLSDRFSAERPKGSFSTLEIQRTEQGDSAMYLCASSLGQNSYQPQHFGDGTRLSIL.

The rearrangement joins TRBV6-6 to TRBJ2-7; 9 bases map to TRBD1. The trim removed 6 bases at V and 4 bases at J, leaving 7 bases unmatched. Per the germline V gene, CDR1 is MNHNY and CDR2 is SVGAGI (reference sequence). The CDR3 length is 14 residues. CDR3 in DNA: TGTGCCAGCAGCTCACAGGGGGCTGGGTACGAGCAGTACTTC. The encoded protein is CASSSQGAGYEQYF.

The chain uses TRBV5-8 and TRBJ2-1; D may be TRBD1 (5 bases). V was cut by 5 bases and J by 1 base, with 13 bases left in between. From germline, CDR1 is SGHTS and CDR2 YDEGEE. The CDR3 runs to 15 residues. The CDR3 sequence: CASSAGLGSYNEQFF. CDR3 nucleotide sequence: TGTGCCAGCAGTGCAGGGTTGGGGTCCTACAATGAGCAGTTCTTC. Full variable domain (outside the CDR3, taken from reference TRBV5-8 and TRBJ2-1): EAGVTQSPTHLIKTRGQQATLRCSPISGHTSVYWYQQALGLGLQFLLWYDEGEERNRGNFPPRFSGRQFPNYSSELNVNALELEDSALYLCASSAGLGSYNEQFFGPGTRLTVL.

This chain links TRBV9 with TRBJ1-1, with TRBD1 as a possible D gene (5 bases). Deletions cut 0 bases from V and 2 bases from J, with 8 bases between. This CDR3 has 14 amino acids. Germline CDR1 SGDLS, CDR2 YYNGEE. CDR3 in DNA: TGTGCCAGCAGCGTAGGACAGCAAAACACTGAAGCTTTCTTT. Translation gives CASSVGQQNTEAFF.

The V and J genes are TRBV4-1 and TRBJ1-5; possible D gene TRBD1, 5 bases. Looked up from germline, CDR1 is MGHRA and CDR2 is YSYEKL. The CDR3 sequence is 17 residues long. Trimming took 1 base from V and 0 from J, leaving 13 bases between them. As DNA, the CDR3 is TGCGCCAGCAGCCAAGTGGGCCCAGGGAATAGCAATCAGCCCCAGCATTTT. Protein sequence: CASSQVGPGNSNQPQHF.

CDR3 DNA sequence: TGTGCCAGCAGCCGCTCCGGGGAGCGTTATGAAAAACTGTTTTTT. Translated: CASSRSGERYEKLFF. The chain carries TRBV7-9 and TRBJ1-4; no definite D call. Per germline, CDR1 SEHNR and CDR2 FQNEAQ (reference sequence). CDR3 length: 15 amino acids. Trimming left V 5 bases short and J 6 bases short, with 16 bases between.